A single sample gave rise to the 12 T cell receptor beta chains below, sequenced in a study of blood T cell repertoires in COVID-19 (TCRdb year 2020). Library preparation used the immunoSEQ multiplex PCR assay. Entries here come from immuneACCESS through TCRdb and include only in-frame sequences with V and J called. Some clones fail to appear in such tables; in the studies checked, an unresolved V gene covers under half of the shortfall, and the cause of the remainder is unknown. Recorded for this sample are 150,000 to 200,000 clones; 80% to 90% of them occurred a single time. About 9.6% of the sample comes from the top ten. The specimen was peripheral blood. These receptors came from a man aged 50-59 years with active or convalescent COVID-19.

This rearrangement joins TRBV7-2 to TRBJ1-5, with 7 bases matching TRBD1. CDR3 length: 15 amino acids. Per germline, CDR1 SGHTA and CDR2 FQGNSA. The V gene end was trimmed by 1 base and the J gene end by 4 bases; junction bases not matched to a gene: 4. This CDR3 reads CASSLVSGGNQPQHF. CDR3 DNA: TGTGCCAGCAGCTTAGTGTCAGGGGGAAATCAGCCCCAGCATTTT. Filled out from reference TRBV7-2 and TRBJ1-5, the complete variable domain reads GAGVSQSPSNKVTEKGKDVELRCDPISGHTALYWYRQSLGQGLEFLIYFQGNSAPDKSGLPSDRFSAERTGGSVSTLTIQRTQQEDSAVYLCASSLVSGGNQPQHFGDGTRLSIL.

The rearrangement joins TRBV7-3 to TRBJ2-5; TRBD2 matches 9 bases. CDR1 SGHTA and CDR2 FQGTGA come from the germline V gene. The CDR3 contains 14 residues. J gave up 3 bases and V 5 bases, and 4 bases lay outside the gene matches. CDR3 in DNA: TGTGCCAGCAGCCAGGTAGCGGGGGAAGAGACCCAGTACTTC. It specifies CASSQVAGEETQYF. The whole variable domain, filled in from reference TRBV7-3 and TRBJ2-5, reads GAGVSQTPSNKVTEKGKYVELRCDPISGHTALYWYRQSLGQGPEFLIYFQGTGAADDSGLPNDRFFAVRPEGSVSTLKIQRTERGDSAVYLCASSQVAGEETQYFGPGTRLLVL.

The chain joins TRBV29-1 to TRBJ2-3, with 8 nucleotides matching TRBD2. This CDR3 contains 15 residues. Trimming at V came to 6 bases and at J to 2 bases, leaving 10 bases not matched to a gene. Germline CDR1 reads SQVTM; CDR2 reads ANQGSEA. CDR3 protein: CSVAGGAHNTDTQYF. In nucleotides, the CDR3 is TGCAGCGTGGCCGGGGGGGCGCATAACACAGATACGCAGTATTTT.

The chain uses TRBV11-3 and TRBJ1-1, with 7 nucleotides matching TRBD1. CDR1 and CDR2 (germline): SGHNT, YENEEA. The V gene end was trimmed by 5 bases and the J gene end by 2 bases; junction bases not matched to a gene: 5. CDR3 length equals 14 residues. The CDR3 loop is CASSLGQQNTEAFF. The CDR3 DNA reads TGTGCCAGCAGCCTGGGACAGCAAAACACTGAAGCTTTCTTT.

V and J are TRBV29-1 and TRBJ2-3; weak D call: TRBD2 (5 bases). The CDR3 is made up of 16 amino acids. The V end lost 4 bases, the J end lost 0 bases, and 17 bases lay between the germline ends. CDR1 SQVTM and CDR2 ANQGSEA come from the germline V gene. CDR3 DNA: TGCAGCGTTGGGTTTCGTGGGAGTCAAAGCACAGATACGCAGTATTTT. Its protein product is CSVGFRGSQSTDTQYF.

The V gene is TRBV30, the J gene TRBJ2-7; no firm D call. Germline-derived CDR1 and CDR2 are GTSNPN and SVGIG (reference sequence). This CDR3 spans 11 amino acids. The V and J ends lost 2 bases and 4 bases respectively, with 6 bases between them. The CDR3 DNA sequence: TGTGCCTGGAGTATTCATTACGAGCAGTACTTC. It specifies CAWSIHYEQYF.

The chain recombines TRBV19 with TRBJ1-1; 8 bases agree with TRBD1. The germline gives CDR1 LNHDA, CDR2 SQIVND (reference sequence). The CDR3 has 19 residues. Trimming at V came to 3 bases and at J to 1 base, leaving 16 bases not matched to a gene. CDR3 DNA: TGTGCCAGTAGTATCGGCTTAGGGAGACAGGGGTTTGGGAACACTGAAGCTTTCTTT. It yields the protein CASSIGLGRQGFGNTEAFF.

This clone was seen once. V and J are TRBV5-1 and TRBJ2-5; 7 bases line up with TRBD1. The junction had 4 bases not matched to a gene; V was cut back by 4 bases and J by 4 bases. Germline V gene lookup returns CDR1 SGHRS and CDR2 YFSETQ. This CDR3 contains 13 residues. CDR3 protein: CASSVTGTETQYF. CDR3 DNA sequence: TGCGCCAGCAGCGTGACAGGGACAGAGACCCAGTACTTC.

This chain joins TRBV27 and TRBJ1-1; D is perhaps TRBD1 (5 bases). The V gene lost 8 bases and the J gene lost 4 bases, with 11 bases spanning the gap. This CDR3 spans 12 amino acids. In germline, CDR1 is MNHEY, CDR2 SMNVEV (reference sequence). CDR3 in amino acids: CASLGGGTEAFF. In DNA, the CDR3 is TGTGCCAGCTTGGGGGGTGGCACTGAAGCTTTCTTT.

The CDR3 region has the DNA TGTGCCAGCAGCTTGGGCCTAACAGCGAACACTGAAGCTTTCTTT. Encoded protein: CASSLGLTANTEAFF. The gene calls are TRBV7-2 and TRBJ1-1; no clear D. The CDR3 spans 15 residues. The germline V gene has CDR1 SGHTA and CDR2 FQGNSA. The V and J ends lost 3 bases and 1 base respectively, with 12 bases between them.

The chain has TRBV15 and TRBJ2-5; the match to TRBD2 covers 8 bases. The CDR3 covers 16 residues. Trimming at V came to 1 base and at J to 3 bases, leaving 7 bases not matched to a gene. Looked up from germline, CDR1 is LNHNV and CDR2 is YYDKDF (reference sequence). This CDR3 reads CATSRGRTSSEETQYF. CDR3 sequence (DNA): TGTGCCACCAGCAGAGGTCGGACTAGCTCGGAAGAGACCCAGTACTTC.

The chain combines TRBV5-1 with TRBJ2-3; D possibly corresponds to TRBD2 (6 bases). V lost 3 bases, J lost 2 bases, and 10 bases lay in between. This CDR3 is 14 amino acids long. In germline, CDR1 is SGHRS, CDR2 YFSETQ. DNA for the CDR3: TGCGCCAGCAGCTCGACTAGAGACACAGATACGCAGTATTTT. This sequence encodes CASSSTRDTDTQYF.